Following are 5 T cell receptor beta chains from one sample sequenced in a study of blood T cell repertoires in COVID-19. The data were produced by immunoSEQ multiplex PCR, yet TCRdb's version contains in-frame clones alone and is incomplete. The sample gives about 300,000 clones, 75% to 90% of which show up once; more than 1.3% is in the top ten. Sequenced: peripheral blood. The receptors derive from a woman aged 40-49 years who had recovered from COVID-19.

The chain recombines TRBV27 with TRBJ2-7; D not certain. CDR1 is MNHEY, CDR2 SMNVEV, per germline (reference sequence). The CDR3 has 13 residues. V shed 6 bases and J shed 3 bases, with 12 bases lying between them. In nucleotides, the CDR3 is TGTGCCAGCAGCCCGGGTTCCTTCTACGAGCAGTACTTC. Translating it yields CASSPGSFYEQYF.

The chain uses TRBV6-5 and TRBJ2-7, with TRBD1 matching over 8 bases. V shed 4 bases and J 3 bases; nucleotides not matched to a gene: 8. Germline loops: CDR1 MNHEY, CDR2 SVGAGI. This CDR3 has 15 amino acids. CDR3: CASSSRHGTGYEQYF. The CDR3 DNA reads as TGTGCCAGCAGTTCCAGGCACGGGACAGGCTACGAGCAGTACTTC.

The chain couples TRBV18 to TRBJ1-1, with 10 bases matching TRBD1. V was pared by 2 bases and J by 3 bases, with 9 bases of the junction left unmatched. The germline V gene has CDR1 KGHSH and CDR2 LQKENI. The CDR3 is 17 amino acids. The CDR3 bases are TGTGCCAGCTCACCAACTTCGACAGGGGGCGAAGACACTGAAGCTTTCTTT. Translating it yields CASSPTSTGGEDTEAFF.

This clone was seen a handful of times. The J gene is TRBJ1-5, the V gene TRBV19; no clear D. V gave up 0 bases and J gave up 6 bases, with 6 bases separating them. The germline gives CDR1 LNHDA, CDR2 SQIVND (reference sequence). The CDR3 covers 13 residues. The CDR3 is CASSIDAGQPQHF. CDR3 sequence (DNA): TGTGCCAGTAGTATAGATGCCGGTCAGCCCCAGCATTTT.

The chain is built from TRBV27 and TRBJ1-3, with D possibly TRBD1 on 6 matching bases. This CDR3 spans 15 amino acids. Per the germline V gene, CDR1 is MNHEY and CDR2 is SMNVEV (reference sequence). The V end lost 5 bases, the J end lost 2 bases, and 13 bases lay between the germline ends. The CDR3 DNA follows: TGTGCCAGCAGTCCCGGGACAATTCCTGGAAACACCATATATTTT. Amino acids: CASSPGTIPGNTIYF.